The 18 T cell receptor beta chains listed next were all sequenced from one sample in a study of early T cells in non-severe SARS-CoV-2 infection. Each CDR3 protein is one row after TCRdb ran MiXCR on the 5' RACE reads. Altogether more than 95,000 distinct CDR3 sequences are present, around 14% being singletons, with the ten largest covering 21%. Sequenced sample: whole blood. The receptors shown here come from an adult who was a healthcare worker with PCR-confirmed SARS-CoV-2 infection or an uninfected control (not recorded which).

This clonotype appeared a few times. The chain is built from TRBV7-7 and TRBJ2-5; no clear D gene. Trimming cost V 5 bases and J 1 base, with 11 bases left between them. The CDR3 extends over 14 amino acids. CDR1 and CDR2 (germline): SSHAT, FNYEAQ (reference sequence). CDR3 region: CASSRNPIQETQYF. CDR3 in DNA: TGTGCCAGCAGCCGGAACCCCATCCAAGAGACCCAGTACTTC. Based on the CDR3 plus reference TRBV7-7 and TRBJ2-5, the full variable domain is GAGVSQSPRYKVTKRGQDVTLRCDPISSHATLYWYQQALGQGPEFLTYFNYEAQPDKSGLPSDRFSAERPEGSISTLTIQRTEQRDSAMYRCASSRNPIQETQYFGPGTRLLVL.

The sample holds a few counts of this clonotype. In DNA, the CDR3 is TGCAGCGCCTCAAATACCCTAGACCGTGGTGAAGCTTTCTTT. Encoded protein: CSASNTLDRGEAFF. The rearrangement uses TRBV29-1 and TRBJ1-1; D uncertain. The CDR3 loop spans 14 amino acids. V was pared by 7 bases and J by 7 bases, with 22 bases between. Germline V gene data show CDR1 as SQVTM and CDR2 as ANQGSEA.

This clonotype was recorded at least ten times. The chain recombines TRBV4-1 with TRBJ2-3, with D unresolved. V was trimmed by 0 bases and J by 6 bases, leaving 16 bases between them. Per the germline V gene, CDR1 is MGHRA and CDR2 is YSYEKL. The CDR3 is 16 amino acids. DNA for the CDR3: TGCGCCAGCAGCCAAGATCGGTTTGTGGGTAGCGATACGCAGTATTTT. Its translation is CASSQDRFVGSDTQYF.

This clonotype was found a few times. The chain links TRBV12-3 or TRBV12-4 to TRBJ1-1; D not certain. The CDR3 has 13 amino acids. The ends were cut back, 1 base at V and 3 bases at J, with 6 bases in the middle. Written as DNA, the CDR3 is TGTGCCAGCAGTTTAGGCTGGGACACTGAAGCTTTCTTT. This sequence encodes CASSLGWDTEAFF.

The chain links TRBV7-9 to TRBJ1-6; D may be TRBD1 (5 bases). Trimming took off 7 bases at V and 3 bases at J, with 10 bases between the two ends. There are 14 residues in the CDR3. Germline V gives CDR1 SEHNR, CDR2 FQNEAQ (reference sequence). CDR3 sequence: CASTLDSYNSPLHF. Written as DNA, the CDR3 is TGTGCCAGCACGCTAGACAGCTATAATTCACCCCTCCACTTT.

This clonotype has a handful of counts. The chain joins TRBV4-1 to TRBJ2-1; D unclear. V lost 0 bases to trimming and J lost 0 bases, with 9 bases between them. Germline V gene lookup returns CDR1 MGHRA and CDR2 YSYEKL. The CDR3 is 16 amino acids. The CDR3 is CASSQELASSYNEQFF. Here the CDR3 DNA reads TGCGCCAGCAGCCAAGAATTGGCAAGCTCCTACAATGAGCAGTTCTTC.

The chain is built from TRBV12-3 or TRBV12-4 and TRBJ2-1; D is ambiguous. The ends were cut back, 2 bases at V and 0 bases at J, with 8 bases in the middle. This CDR3 spans 15 amino acids. The CDR3 protein is CASSLSPSSYNEQFF. The CDR3 DNA reads as TGTGCCAGCAGTTTAAGCCCGAGCTCCTACAATGAGCAGTTCTTC.

In this sample, this clonotype turned up many times. V is TRBV7-9 and J is TRBJ1-2; possible D gene TRBD1, 6 bases. V was pared by 5 bases and J by 6 bases, with 13 bases between. Germline assignment: CDR1 SEHNR and CDR2 FQNEAQ (reference sequence). This CDR3 is built from 13 residues. CDR3 DNA: TGTGCCAGCAGCACGACAGGCCGCCATGGCTACACCTTC. Translated, it gives CASSTTGRHGYTF.

This clonotype has more than one count but fewer than ten. The chain is built from TRBV6-5 and TRBJ2-5; D could derive from TRBD1 or TRBD2 (5 bases each). The CDR3 loop spans 13 amino acids. The germline CDR1 and CDR2 sequences are MNHEY and SVGAGI. The V and J ends lost 5 bases and 7 bases respectively, with 14 bases between them. CDR3 sequence: CASSGGDPRTQYF. CDR3 DNA sequence: TGTGCCAGCAGTGGGGGAGACCCCAGGACCCAGTACTTC.

In this sample, this clonotype turned up a few times. This chain links TRBV12-5 with TRBJ2-3; perhaps TRBD1 as D (7 bases). The germline V gene has CDR1 LGHNT and CDR2 FRNRAP. The CDR3 is 14 amino acids. The ends were cut back, 5 bases at V and 2 bases at J, with 11 bases in the middle. The CDR3 here is CASGAGGTTDTQYF. CDR3 DNA: TGTGCTAGTGGTGCAGGGGGGACCACAGATACGCAGTATTTT.

This sequence joins TRBV20-1 and TRBJ1-1; no firm D call. The CDR3 is 15 residues long. With 0 bases removed from V and 6 bases from J, the gap between germline ends came to 17 bases. CDR1 and CDR2 (germline): DFQATT, SNEGSKA (reference sequence). The CDR3 region has the DNA TGCAGTGCTAGAGATCCTAATACGGGTTCGCCTGAAGCTTTCTTT. Translation gives CSARDPNTGSPEAFF.

This clonotype was observed a handful of times. This sequence joins TRBV29-1 and TRBJ2-7, with D possibly TRBD2 on 6 matching bases. Trimming shortened V by 4 bases and J by 9 bases, and 10 bases separated the two germline ends. The CDR3 is 10 residues long. CDR1 is SQVTM, CDR2 ANQGSEA, per germline. Written as DNA, the CDR3 is TGCAGCGTTGCGGGGGAGGTGCAGTACTTC. Residues: CSVAGEVQYF.

Many counts were recorded for this clonotype. The rearrangement links TRBV25-1 to TRBJ2-3, with D perhaps TRBD1 (6 bases). V was cut by 2 bases and J by 6 bases, with 15 bases left in between. Germline CDR1 and CDR2: MGHDK and SYGVNS. The CDR3 spans 15 residues. CDR3 bases: TGTGCCAGCAGTGAACGCCGGACAGCCCAGGATACGCAGTATTTT. Translated, it gives CASSERRTAQDTQYF.

This clonotype was seen a single time. The chain employs TRBV9 and TRBJ2-2; D is uncertain. The CDR3 extends over 13 amino acids. V lost 0 bases and J lost 8, with 8 bases in between. Germline V gives CDR1 SGDLS, CDR2 YYNGEE. Here the CDR3 DNA reads TGTGCCAGCAGCGTAGAGTTATTAGGGGAGCTGTTTTTT. This gives the protein CASSVELLGELFF.

This sequence joins TRBV20-1 and TRBJ1-2, with D possibly being TRBD1 (5 bases). The germline CDR1 and CDR2 sequences are DFQATT and SNEGSKA (reference sequence). Trimming took 3 bases from V and 4 from J, leaving 6 bases between them. The CDR3 has 11 amino acids. CDR3 coding DNA: TGCAGTGCTAGCGACAGCTATGGCTACACCTTC. This encodes CSASDSYGYTF.

This clonotype appeared a few times. The chain combines TRBV20-1 with TRBJ2-2; 7 bases match TRBD1. Unmatched junction bases numbered 10, after V lost 5 bases and J lost 4 bases. This CDR3 has 15 residues. CDR1 and CDR2 from the germline V gene are DFQATT and SNEGSKA (reference sequence). The DNA of the CDR3 is TGCAGTGCTTCACGGGGAAGGGGGCCCACCGGGGAGCTGTTTTTT. Its translation is CSASRGRGPTGELFF.

The chain is built from TRBV5-1 and TRBJ2-7, with 9 bases matching TRBD2. CDR3 length: 15 amino acids. The V gene's germline CDR1 is SGHRS and CDR2 YFSETQ. V lost 4 bases, J lost 2 bases, and 7 bases stayed unmatched. Written as DNA, the CDR3 is TGCGCCAGCAGCCCGCGGGTAGCGGGGGCCTACGAGCAGTACTTC. This gives the protein CASSPRVAGAYEQYF.

The chain employs TRBV5-1 and TRBJ2-2, with TRBD2 matching over 10 bases. With V trimmed by 4 bases and J by 4 bases, 7 bases remained unmatched. The CDR3 contains 16 residues. Per the germline V gene, CDR1 is SGHRS and CDR2 is YFSETQ. CDR3 sequence reads: CASSTASGGTTGELFF. The CDR3 nucleotides read TGCGCCAGCAGCACCGCTAGCGGGGGCACCACCGGGGAGCTGTTTTTT.